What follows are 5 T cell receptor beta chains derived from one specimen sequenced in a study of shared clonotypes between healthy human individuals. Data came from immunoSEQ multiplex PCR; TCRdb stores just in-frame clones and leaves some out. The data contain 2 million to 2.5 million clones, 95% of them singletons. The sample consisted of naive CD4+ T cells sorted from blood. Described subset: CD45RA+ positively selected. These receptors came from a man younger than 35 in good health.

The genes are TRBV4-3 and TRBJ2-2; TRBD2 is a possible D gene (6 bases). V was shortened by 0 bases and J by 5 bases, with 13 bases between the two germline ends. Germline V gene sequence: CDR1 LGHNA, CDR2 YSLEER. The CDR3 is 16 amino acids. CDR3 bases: TGCGCCAGCAGCCAAGAATGGGGACTGAGAACCGGGGAGCTGTTTTTT. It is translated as CASSQEWGLRTGELFF.

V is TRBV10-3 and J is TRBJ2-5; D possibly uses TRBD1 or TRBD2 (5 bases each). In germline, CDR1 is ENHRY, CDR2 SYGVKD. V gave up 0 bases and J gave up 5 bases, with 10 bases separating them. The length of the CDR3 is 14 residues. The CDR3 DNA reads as TGTGCCATCAGTGAGTCGGGGACGAGGGAGACCCAGTACTTC. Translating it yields CAISESGTRETQYF.

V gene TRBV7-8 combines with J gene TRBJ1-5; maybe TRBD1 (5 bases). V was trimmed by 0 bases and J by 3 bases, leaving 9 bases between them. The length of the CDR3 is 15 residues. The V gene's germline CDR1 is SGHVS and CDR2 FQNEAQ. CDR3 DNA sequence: TGTGCCAGCAGCTTAGCTGGGGCGAACAATCAGCCCCAGCATTTT. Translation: CASSLAGANNQPQHF.

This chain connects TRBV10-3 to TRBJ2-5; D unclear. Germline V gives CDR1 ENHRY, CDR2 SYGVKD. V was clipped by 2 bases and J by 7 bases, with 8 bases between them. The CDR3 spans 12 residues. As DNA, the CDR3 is TGTGCCATCAGTGAGCCCAAAGGGACCCAGTACTTC. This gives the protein CAISEPKGTQYF.

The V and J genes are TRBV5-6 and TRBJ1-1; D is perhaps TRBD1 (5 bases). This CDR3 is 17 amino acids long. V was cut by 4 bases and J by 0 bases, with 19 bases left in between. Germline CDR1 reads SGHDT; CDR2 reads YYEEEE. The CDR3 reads CASSLDWGGLMNTEAFF. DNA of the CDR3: TGTGCCAGCAGCCTGGACTGGGGGGGACTCATGAACACTGAAGCTTTCTTT. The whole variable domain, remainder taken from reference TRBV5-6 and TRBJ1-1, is DAGVTQSPTHLIKTRGQQVTLRCSPKSGHDTVSWYQQALGQGPQFIFQYYEEEERQRGNFPDRFSGHQFPNYSSELNVNALLLGDSALYLCASSLDWGGLMNTEAFFGQGTRLTVV.